The sequence of this T cell receptor beta chain was determined in a study of T cell repertoires in cytomegalovirus infection. The wider study: CMV epitopes that were recently identified and HLA-C-restricted were used alongside well-studied HLA-B-restricted ones. General study findings and limits: Clonotypes of TCR beta that were HLA-C-restricted and CMV-specific dominated the ex vivo response.

TCRdb passed the reads through MiXCR, listing each CDR3 protein once. The sample records about 920,000 distinct CDR3 sequences, approximately 30% being singletons. For this clonotype: Its antigen is not identified.

CDR3 length: 16 amino acids. J lost 5 bases, V lost 0 bases, and 9 bases had no gene match. Germline V CDR1 and CDR2: SGDLS, YYNGEE. This clonotype was sampled from a human donor in good health (CMV status not recorded). Some clones in this sample may be carry-over from other donors' samples. The rearrangement links TRBV9 to TRBJ2-5, with 8 bases fitting TRBD1. Source: cultured CD8+ T cells from PBMCs, taken from culture after CMV antigen stimulation. The CDR3: CASSVGQGNVLETQYF. DNA for the CDR3: TGTGCCAGCAGCGTAGGACAGGGGAATGTTTTGGAGACCCAGTACTTC.